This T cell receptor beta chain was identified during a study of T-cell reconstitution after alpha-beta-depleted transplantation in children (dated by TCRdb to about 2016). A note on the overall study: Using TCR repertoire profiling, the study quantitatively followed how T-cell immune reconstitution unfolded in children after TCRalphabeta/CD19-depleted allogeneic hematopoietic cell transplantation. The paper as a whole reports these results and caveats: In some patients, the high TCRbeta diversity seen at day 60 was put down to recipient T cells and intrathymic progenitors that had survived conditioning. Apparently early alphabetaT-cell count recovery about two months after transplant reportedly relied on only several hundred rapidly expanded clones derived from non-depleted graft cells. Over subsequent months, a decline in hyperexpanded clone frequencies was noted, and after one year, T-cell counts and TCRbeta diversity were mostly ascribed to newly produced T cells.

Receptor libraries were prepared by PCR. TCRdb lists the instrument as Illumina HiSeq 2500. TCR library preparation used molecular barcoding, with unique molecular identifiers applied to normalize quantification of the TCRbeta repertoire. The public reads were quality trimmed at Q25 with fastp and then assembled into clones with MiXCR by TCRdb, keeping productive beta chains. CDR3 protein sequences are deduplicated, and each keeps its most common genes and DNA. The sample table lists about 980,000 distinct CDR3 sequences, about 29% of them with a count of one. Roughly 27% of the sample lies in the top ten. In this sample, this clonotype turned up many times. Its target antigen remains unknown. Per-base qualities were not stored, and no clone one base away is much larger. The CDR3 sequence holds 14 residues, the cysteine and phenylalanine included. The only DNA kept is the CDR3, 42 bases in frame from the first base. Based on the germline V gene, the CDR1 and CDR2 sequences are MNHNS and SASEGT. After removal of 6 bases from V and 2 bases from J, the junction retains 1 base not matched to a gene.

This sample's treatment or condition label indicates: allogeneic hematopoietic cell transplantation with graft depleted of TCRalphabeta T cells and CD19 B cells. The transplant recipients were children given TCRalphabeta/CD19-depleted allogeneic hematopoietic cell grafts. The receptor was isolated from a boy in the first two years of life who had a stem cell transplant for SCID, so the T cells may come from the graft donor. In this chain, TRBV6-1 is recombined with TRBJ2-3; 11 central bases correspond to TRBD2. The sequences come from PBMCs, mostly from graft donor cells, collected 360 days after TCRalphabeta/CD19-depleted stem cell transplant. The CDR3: CASRTSGATDTQYF. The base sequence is TGTGCCAGCAGGACTAGCGGGGCCACAGATACGCAGTATTTT.